This T cell receptor (beta chain) was identified in a study of T cells in Graves' hyperthyroidism and ophthalmopathy. The germline CDR1 and CDR2 sequences are KGHDR and SFDVKD. The CDR3 totals 15 residues. Trimming cost V 2 bases and J 3 bases, with 9 bases left between them. From RNA transcripts, TCR beta CDR3 regions were amplified. TCR CDR3 underwent first-round RT-PCR with the HTBI primer set. Each CDR3 protein gets one entry after TCRdb re-called the multiplex PCR reads with MiXCR. The repertoire holds roughly 240,000 distinct CDR3 sequences, with approximately 25% as singletons. This clonotype turned up a few times. Disease lasting under 3 months, a NOSPECS grade of at least 4, and a Clinical Activity Score of at least 3 were features of the ophthalmopathy patients.

This clonotype was obtained from a woman aged 40 to 50 with Graves' ophthalmopathy. The chain employs TRBV24-1 and TRBJ2-2; D is uncertain. The sequenced sample was blood. The CDR3 nucleotides read TGTGCCACCAGTGATTGGCAGACCCACACCGGGGAGCTGTTTTTT. Its translation is CATSDWQTHTGELFF.